Listed below are T cell receptor beta chains from one sample, sequenced in a study of human T cells and chemical hapten exposure. MiXCR was run by TCRdb on the RACE reads, yielding one entry per CDR3 protein. The data contain 55,000 to 75,000 distinct CDR3 sequences, 5.5% to 7.5% of them singletons. Sequencing input: whole blood. The receptors were gathered from a female donor in good health. Some clones in this sample may be carry-over from other donors' samples. The CDR3 runs from the conserved cysteine through the conserved F or W. The D gene is left open where the match is weak. Not every row has a clone size; where given, it reads once, few, many or a size class.

D gene: -
clone size: few
J gene: TRBJ2-3
V gene: TRBV7-2
CDR3 protein: CASSFSGRVPDTQYF
CDR3 DNA: TGTGCCAGCAGCTTCTCGGGGCGAGTCCCAGATACGCAGTATTTT

D gene: -
clone size: many
J gene: TRBJ2-2
V gene: TRBV10-1
CDR3 protein: CASSVGSDTGELFF
CDR3 DNA: TGCGCCAGCAGTGTGGGTTCGGACACCGGGGAGCTGTTTTTT

D gene: -
clone size: many
J gene: TRBJ2-2
V gene: TRBV6-2/TRBV6-3
CDR3 protein: CASSYSAPRAGELFF
CDR3 DNA: TGTGCCAGCAGTTACTCTGCCCCGAGGGCCGGGGAGCTGTTTTTT

D gene: -
clone size: many
J gene: TRBJ1-6
V gene: TRBV28
CDR3 protein: CASSFYTVTPLHF
CDR3 DNA: TGTGCCAGCAGTTTTTACACCGTCACACCCCTCCACTTT

D gene: -
clone size: many
J gene: TRBJ2-5
V gene: TRBV5-1
CDR3 protein: CASSLGTAGETQYF
CDR3 DNA: TGCGCCAGCAGCTTGGGTACGGCCGGGGAGACCCAGTACTTC

D gene: TRBD2
clone size: -
J gene: TRBJ2-1
V gene: TRBV20-1
CDR3 protein: CSASTTSGIYNVQFF
CDR3 DNA: TGCAGTGCCAGTACCACTAGCGGGATCTACAATGTGCAGTTCTTC

D gene: -
clone size: -
J gene: TRBJ1-1
V gene: TRBV6-5
CDR3 protein: CASSYLVGAVGEAFF
CDR3 DNA: TGTGCCAGCAGTTACCTCGTGGGGGCAGTGGGTGAAGCTTTCTTT

D gene: TRBD1
clone size: -
J gene: TRBJ1-2
V gene: TRBV2
CDR3 protein: CASSLGQGYYGYTF
CDR3 DNA: TGTGCCAGCAGTTTGGGACAGGGATACTATGGCTACACCTTC

D gene: TRBD2
clone size: many
J gene: TRBJ2-2
V gene: TRBV20-1
CDR3 protein: CSARLAGPTGELFF
CDR3 DNA: TGCAGTGCTAGACTAGCGGGACCCACCGGGGAGCTGTTTTTT

D gene: TRBD1
clone size: many
J gene: TRBJ2-5
V gene: TRBV12-3/TRBV12-4
CDR3 protein: CASSMGQGAGETQYF
CDR3 DNA: TGTGCCAGCAGTATGGGACAGGGGGCAGGAGAGACCCAGTACTTC

D gene: TRBD1
clone size: many
J gene: TRBJ2-2
V gene: TRBV5-4
CDR3 protein: CASSWDTGGWNTGELFF
CDR3 DNA: TGTGCCAGCAGCTGGGACACAGGGGGCTGGAACACCGGGGAGCTGTTTTTT

D gene: -
clone size: many
J gene: TRBJ1-1
V gene: TRBV7-9
CDR3 protein: CASSLEQVTEAFF
CDR3 DNA: TGTGCCAGCAGCTTAGAGCAGGTTACTGAAGCTTTCTTT

D gene: -
clone size: many
J gene: TRBJ2-7
V gene: TRBV28
CDR3 protein: CASSIGEGAYEQYF
CDR3 DNA: TGTGCCAGCAGTATCGGGGAAGGAGCCTACGAGCAGTACTTC

D gene: TRBD1
clone size: many
J gene: TRBJ1-1
V gene: TRBV14
CDR3 protein: CASSRRTGNTEAFF
CDR3 DNA: TGTGCCAGCAGCCGCCGGACAGGGAACACTGAAGCTTTCTTT

D gene: -
clone size: -
J gene: TRBJ2-1
V gene: TRBV19
CDR3 protein: CASSLPSVGIEQFF
CDR3 DNA: TGTGCCAGTAGTCTCCCCAGTGTGGGGATTGAGCAGTTCTTC

D gene: -
clone size: many
J gene: TRBJ2-6
V gene: TRBV12-3/TRBV12-4
CDR3 protein: CASSPGGSGANVLTF
CDR3 DNA: TGTGCCAGCAGCCCAGGAGGGTCTGGGGCCAACGTCCTGACTTTC

D gene: -
clone size: -
J gene: TRBJ2-1
V gene: TRBV12-3/TRBV12-4
CDR3 protein: CASRNKGTPPDNEQFF
CDR3 DNA: TGTGCCAGCAGGAACAAAGGGACCCCACCTGACAATGAGCAGTTCTTC

D gene: -
clone size: -
J gene: TRBJ2-7
V gene: TRBV4-3
CDR3 protein: CASSQFRGPEQYF
CDR3 DNA: TGCGCCAGCAGCCAATTCAGGGGCCCCGAGCAGTACTTC

D gene: -
clone size: many
J gene: TRBJ2-1
V gene: TRBV3-1
CDR3 protein: CASSQGLTTRNEQFF
CDR3 DNA: TGTGCCAGCAGCCAAGGACTGACTACGAGGAATGAGCAGTTCTTC

D gene: -
clone size: -
J gene: TRBJ1-1
V gene: TRBV29-1
CDR3 protein: CSVEELRTVNTEAFF
CDR3 DNA: TGCAGCGTTGAAGAATTGCGGACAGTGAACACTGAAGCTTTCTTT

D gene: -
clone size: many
J gene: TRBJ1-1
V gene: TRBV28
CDR3 protein: CASSSIQGGTEAFF
CDR3 DNA: TGTGCCAGCAGTTCCATTCAGGGAGGTACTGAAGCTTTCTTT

D gene: -
clone size: many
J gene: TRBJ2-2
V gene: TRBV11-2
CDR3 protein: CASSSRRGRGGELFF
CDR3 DNA: TGTGCCAGCAGCTCTAGGCGGGGCCGGGGCGGGGAGCTGTTTTTT

D gene: -
clone size: many
J gene: TRBJ1-2
V gene: TRBV28
CDR3 protein: CASSPLDRSLYGYTF
CDR3 DNA: TGTGCCAGCAGTCCACTGGACAGAAGTCTCTATGGCTACACCTTC

D gene: -
clone size: many
J gene: TRBJ2-1
V gene: TRBV7-9
CDR3 protein: CASSSGLTYNEQFF
CDR3 DNA: TGTGCCAGCAGCTCCGGACTAACTTACAATGAGCAGTTCTTC

D gene: -
clone size: many
J gene: TRBJ2-7
V gene: TRBV29-1
CDR3 protein: CSAPLQRF
CDR3 DNA: TGCAGCGCACCTTTACAGAGGTTC

D gene: TRBD1
clone size: -
J gene: TRBJ1-6
V gene: TRBV4-1
CDR3 protein: CASRNRGESPLHF
CDR3 DNA: TGCGCCAGCAGGAACAGGGGGGAGTCACCCCTCCACTTT

D gene: -
clone size: -
J gene: TRBJ2-7
V gene: TRBV29-1
CDR3 protein: CSVELFPSDEQYF
CDR3 DNA: TGCAGCGTTGAATTATTCCCGTCGGACGAGCAGTACTTC

D gene: -
clone size: -
J gene: TRBJ1-1
V gene: TRBV5-1
CDR3 protein: CASSLAGEVATEAFF
CDR3 DNA: TGCGCCAGCAGCTTGGCCGGGGAGGTGGCCACTGAAGCTTTCTTT

D gene: TRBD2
clone size: -
J gene: TRBJ2-7
V gene: TRBV28
CDR3 protein: CASSPLAGPLSYEQYF
CDR3 DNA: TGTGCCAGCAGTCCCCTAGCGGGACCACTCTCCTACGAGCAGTACTTC

D gene: -
clone size: many
J gene: TRBJ2-3
V gene: TRBV7-9
CDR3 protein: CASSLGEYF
CDR3 DNA: TGTGCCAGCAGCTTAGGAGAGTATTTT

D gene: -
clone size: few
J gene: TRBJ2-3
V gene: TRBV6-2/TRBV6-3
CDR3 protein: CASRSGTTADTQYF
CDR3 DNA: TGTGCCAGCAGAAGCGGGACAACCGCAGATACGCAGTATTTT

D gene: -
clone size: -
J gene: TRBJ2-3
V gene: TRBV7-2
CDR3 protein: CASSRQTDTQYF
CDR3 DNA: TGTGCCAGCAGCCGACAGACAGATACGCAGTATTTT

D gene: TRBD2
clone size: many
J gene: TRBJ2-7
V gene: TRBV23-1
CDR3 protein: CASSQPGTSTSYEQYF
CDR3 DNA: TGCGCCAGCAGTCAGCCCGGGACTAGCACATCCTACGAGCAGTACTTC

D gene: TRBD2
clone size: -
J gene: TRBJ2-7
V gene: TRBV5-6
CDR3 protein: CASSFPAGGPYEQYF
CDR3 DNA: TGTGCCAGCAGCTTCCCAGCGGGAGGGCCGTACGAGCAGTACTTC

D gene: -
clone size: few
J gene: TRBJ2-7
V gene: TRBV7-3
CDR3 protein: CASSPDLGGEQYF
CDR3 DNA: TGTGCCAGCAGCCCCGACTTGGGGGGCGAGCAGTACTTC

D gene: -
clone size: -
J gene: TRBJ2-5
V gene: TRBV11-1
CDR3 protein: CASSQAVQETQYF
CDR3 DNA: TGTGCCAGCAGCCAAGCGGTTCAAGAGACCCAGTACTTC

D gene: TRBD1
clone size: many
J gene: TRBJ2-3
V gene: TRBV6-4
CDR3 protein: CASSDSTGADTQYF
CDR3 DNA: TGTGCCAGCAGTGACTCGACAGGGGCAGATACGCAGTATTTT

D gene: -
clone size: -
J gene: TRBJ2-1
V gene: TRBV15
CDR3 protein: CATELYNEQFF
CDR3 DNA: TGTGCCACCGAACTGTACAATGAGCAGTTCTTC

D gene: -
clone size: many
J gene: TRBJ2-3
V gene: TRBV13
CDR3 protein: CASSLSSDTQYF
CDR3 DNA: TGTGCCAGCAGCTTATCTTCTGATACGCAGTATTTT

D gene: -
clone size: few
J gene: TRBJ2-2
V gene: TRBV19
CDR3 protein: CASSTARAGELFF
CDR3 DNA: TGTGCCAGTAGTACCGCCAGGGCCGGGGAGCTGTTTTTT

D gene: -
clone size: -
J gene: TRBJ2-7
V gene: TRBV28
CDR3 protein: CASSSNRDGLGEQYF
CDR3 DNA: TGTGCCAGCAGTTCGAACCGGGACGGCTTAGGGGAGCAGTACTTC

D gene: TRBD1
clone size: -
J gene: TRBJ2-4
V gene: TRBV5-1
CDR3 protein: CASSQGTGKNIQYF
CDR3 DNA: TGCGCCAGCAGCCAGGGGACAGGAAAGAACATTCAGTACTTC

D gene: TRBD1
clone size: many
J gene: TRBJ2-7
V gene: TRBV7-2
CDR3 protein: CASSSRPGQGPHEQYF
CDR3 DNA: TGTGCCAGCAGCTCTCGCCCGGGACAGGGGCCCCACGAGCAGTACTTC

D gene: TRBD2
clone size: -
J gene: TRBJ2-7
V gene: TRBV7-3
CDR3 protein: CASSGTSGSEQYF
CDR3 DNA: TGTGCCAGCAGCGGGACTAGCGGGAGCGAGCAGTACTTC

D gene: -
clone size: many
J gene: TRBJ1-4
V gene: TRBV6-5
CDR3 protein: CASRPVETQATNEKLFF
CDR3 DNA: TGTGCCAGCAGGCCCGTGGAGACGCAAGCAACTAATGAAAAACTGTTTTTT

D gene: -
clone size: many
J gene: TRBJ1-4
V gene: TRBV5-1
CDR3 protein: CASSAGTNSGEKLFF
CDR3 DNA: TGCGCCAGCAGCGCGGGGACAAACTCGGGTGAAAAACTGTTTTTT

D gene: -
clone size: -
J gene: TRBJ2-1
V gene: TRBV20-1
CDR3 protein: CSASEAGPYNEQFF
CDR3 DNA: TGCAGTGCTAGTGAGGCGGGACCGTACAATGAGCAGTTCTTC

D gene: -
clone size: many
J gene: TRBJ2-3
V gene: TRBV6-2/TRBV6-3
CDR3 protein: CASSYSIGSGRATDTQYF
CDR3 DNA: TGTGCCAGCAGTTACTCGATCGGGTCTGGGCGCGCCACAGATACGCAGTATTTT

D gene: -
clone size: -
J gene: TRBJ2-4
V gene: TRBV28
CDR3 protein: CASSVTGEDIQYF
CDR3 DNA: TGTGCCAGCAGTGTAACAGGGGAGGACATTCAGTACTTC

D gene: -
clone size: many
J gene: TRBJ1-6
V gene: TRBV27
CDR3 protein: CASSFSNNSPLHF
CDR3 DNA: TGTGCCAGCAGCTTTTCTAATAATTCACCCCTCCACTTT

D gene: -
clone size: -
J gene: TRBJ2-7
V gene: TRBV25-1
CDR3 protein: CASSEGPHEQYF
CDR3 DNA: TGTGCCAGCAGTGAGGGACCCCACGAGCAGTACTTC

D gene: -
clone size: many
J gene: TRBJ2-7
V gene: TRBV5-6
CDR3 protein: CASSSVTGEQYF
CDR3 DNA: TGTGCCAGCAGCAGCGTGACAGGCGAGCAGTACTTC